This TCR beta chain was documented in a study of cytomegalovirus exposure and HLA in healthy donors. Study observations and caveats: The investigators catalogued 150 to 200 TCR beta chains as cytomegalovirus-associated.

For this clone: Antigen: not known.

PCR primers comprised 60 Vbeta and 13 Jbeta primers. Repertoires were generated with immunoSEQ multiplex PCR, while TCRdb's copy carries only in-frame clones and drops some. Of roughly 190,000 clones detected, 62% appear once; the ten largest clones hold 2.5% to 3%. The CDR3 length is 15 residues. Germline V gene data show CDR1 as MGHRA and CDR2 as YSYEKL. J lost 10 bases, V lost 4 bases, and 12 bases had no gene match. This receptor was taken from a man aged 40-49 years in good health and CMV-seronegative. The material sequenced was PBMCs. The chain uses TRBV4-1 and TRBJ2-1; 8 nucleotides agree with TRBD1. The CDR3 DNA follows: TGCGCCAGCAGCCCGTGGACAGGGAACGGTGGCGAGCAGTTCTTC. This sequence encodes CASSPWTGNGGEQFF.